This T cell receptor (beta chain) derives from a study of blood T cells in healthy people across ages. Findings and caveats of the study: Strong correlation existed between TCR beta diversity and naive T cell percentage. The recorded TCR beta diversity per million T cells decreased in a roughly linear manner with age. Not knowing donor CMV status may have confounded expanded clonotype changes.

Primed by a sample-barcoded 5' primer and a J-beta primer mix, a second PCR proceeded for roughly 6 to 12 cycles. TCRdb ran MiXCR on the 5' RACE reads and lists one entry per CDR3 protein. Of approximately 800,000 distinct CDR3 sequences in the sample, about 37% were seen once. Germline V gives CDR1 SGHKS, CDR2 YYEKEE (reference sequence). The CDR3 covers 17 residues. Trimming took off 4 bases at V and 5 bases at J, with 21 bases between the two ends. Points on this clonotype: Its antigen is undetermined.

The receptor was isolated from a man in his late teens or twenties in good health. Sequenced material: blood. J is TRBJ2-2 and V is TRBV5-5; D might be TRBD2 (6 bases). This chain's CDR3 is CASSPSPGVGGTGELFF. CDR3 coding DNA: TGTGCCAGCAGCCCCTCTCCCGGGGTCGGGGGAACCGGGGAGCTGTTTTTT.